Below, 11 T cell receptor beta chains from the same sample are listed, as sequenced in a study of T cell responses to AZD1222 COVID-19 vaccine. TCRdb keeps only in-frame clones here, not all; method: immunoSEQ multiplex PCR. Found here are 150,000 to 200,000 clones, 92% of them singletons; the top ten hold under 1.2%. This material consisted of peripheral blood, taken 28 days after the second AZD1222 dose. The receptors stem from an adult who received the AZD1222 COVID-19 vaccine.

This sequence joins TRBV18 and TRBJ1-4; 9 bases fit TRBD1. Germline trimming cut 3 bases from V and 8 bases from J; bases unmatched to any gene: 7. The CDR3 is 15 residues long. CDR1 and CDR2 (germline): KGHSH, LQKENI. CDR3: CASSPPGQGGEKLFF. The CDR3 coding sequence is TGTGCCAGCTCACCCCCGGGACAGGGAGGCGAAAAACTGTTTTTT.

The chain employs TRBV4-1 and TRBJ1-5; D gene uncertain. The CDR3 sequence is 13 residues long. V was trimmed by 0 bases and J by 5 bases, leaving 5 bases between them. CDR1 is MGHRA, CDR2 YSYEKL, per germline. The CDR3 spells CASSQDGHQPQHF. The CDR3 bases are TGCGCCAGCAGCCAAGATGGCCATCAGCCCCAGCATTTT.

CDR3 DNA sequence: TGTGCCAGCAGTTACTCGTGGGGGAACACTGAAGCTTTCTTT. This sequence encodes CASSYSWGNTEAFF. The rearrangement uses TRBV6-2 or TRBV6-3 and TRBJ1-1; D remains ambiguous. CDR1 is MNHEY and CDR2 is SVGEGT in the germline V gene. With 0 bases removed from V and 1 base from J, the gap between germline ends came to 6 bases. The CDR3 covers 14 residues.

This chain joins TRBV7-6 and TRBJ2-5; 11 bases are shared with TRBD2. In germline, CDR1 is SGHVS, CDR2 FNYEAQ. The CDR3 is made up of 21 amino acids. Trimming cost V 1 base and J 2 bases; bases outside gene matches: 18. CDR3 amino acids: CASSLGASTSGGLGGQETQYF. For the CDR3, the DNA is TGTGCCAGCAGCTTAGGGGCCTCTACTAGCGGGGGCCTGGGTGGTCAAGAGACCCAGTACTTC.

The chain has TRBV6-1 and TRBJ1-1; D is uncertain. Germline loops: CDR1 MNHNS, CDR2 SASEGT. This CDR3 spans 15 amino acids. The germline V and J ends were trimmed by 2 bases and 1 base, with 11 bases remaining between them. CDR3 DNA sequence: TGTGCCAGCAGTGAATATGTGGGGAGGAACACTGAAGCTTTCTTT. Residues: CASSEYVGRNTEAFF.

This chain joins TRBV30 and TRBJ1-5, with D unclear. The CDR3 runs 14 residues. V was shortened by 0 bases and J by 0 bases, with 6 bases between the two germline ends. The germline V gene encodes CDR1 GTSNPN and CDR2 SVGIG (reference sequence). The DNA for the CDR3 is TGTGCCTGGAGTGTTGGCAGTAGCAATCAGCCCCAGCATTTT. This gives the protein CAWSVGSSNQPQHF.

The CDR3 DNA follows: TGTGCCAGCTCACCTGAGAGCTCTGGAAACACCATATATTTT. Amino acid sequence: CASSPESSGNTIYF. This chain links TRBV18 with TRBJ1-3, with D unresolved. The CDR3 contains 14 residues. V lost 3 bases to trimming and J lost 0 bases, with 6 bases between them. Germline V gene lookup returns CDR1 KGHSH and CDR2 LQKENI.

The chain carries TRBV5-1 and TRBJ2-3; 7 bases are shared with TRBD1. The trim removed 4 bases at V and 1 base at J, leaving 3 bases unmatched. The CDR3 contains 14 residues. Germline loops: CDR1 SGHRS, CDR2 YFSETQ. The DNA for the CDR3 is TGCGCCAGCAGCGTCGACAGGGGCACAGATACGCAGTATTTT. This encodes CASSVDRGTDTQYF.

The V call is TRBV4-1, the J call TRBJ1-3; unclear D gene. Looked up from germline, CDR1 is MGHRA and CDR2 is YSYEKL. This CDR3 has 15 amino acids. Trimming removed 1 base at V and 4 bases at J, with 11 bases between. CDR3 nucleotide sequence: TGCGCCAGCAGCCAAGCCGTTAGGGAGGGAAACACCATATATTTT. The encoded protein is CASSQAVREGNTIYF.

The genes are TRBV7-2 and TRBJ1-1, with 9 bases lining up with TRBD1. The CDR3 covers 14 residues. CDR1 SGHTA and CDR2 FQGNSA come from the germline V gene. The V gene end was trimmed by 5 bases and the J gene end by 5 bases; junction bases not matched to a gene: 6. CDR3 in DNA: TGTGCCAGCAGCCTAGACAGGGGGAGAACTGAAGCTTTCTTT. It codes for CASSLDRGRTEAFF.

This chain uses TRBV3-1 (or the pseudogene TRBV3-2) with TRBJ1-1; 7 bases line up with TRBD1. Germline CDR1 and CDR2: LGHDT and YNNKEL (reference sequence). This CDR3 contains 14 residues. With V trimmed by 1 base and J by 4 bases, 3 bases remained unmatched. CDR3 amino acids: CASSQGRGITEAFF. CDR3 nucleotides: TGTGCCAGCAGCCAAGGCAGGGGGATCACTGAAGCTTTCTTT.